These 26 T cell receptor beta chains came from one sample sequenced in a study of T cell changes during pregnancy in multiple sclerosis. Some clones are missing from TCRdb's copy, which holds only in-frame ones; the method was immunoSEQ multiplex PCR. In the table there are 90,000 to 100,000 clones, about 91% of which are singletons. The sample was peripheral blood, taken after pregnancy. Receptors originate from a female donor in good health, enrolled as a control in a pregnancy study.

The chain employs TRBV9 and TRBJ1-4; a possible D gene is TRBD1 (6 bases). This CDR3 spans 14 amino acids. Germline CDR1 reads SGDLS; CDR2 reads YYNGEE. Between the trimmed V and J ends, which lost 4 bases and 4 bases, there was a span of 11 bases. This CDR3 is CASSYRAVNEKLFF. CDR3 coding DNA: TGTGCCAGCAGCTACAGGGCAGTTAATGAAAAACTGTTTTTT.

V gene TRBV29-1 combines with J gene TRBJ2-5; TRBD2 might be the D (6 bases). The V and J ends lost 4 bases and 2 bases respectively, with 14 bases between them. Germline V gene data show CDR1 as SQVTM and CDR2 as ANQGSEA. The CDR3 runs 14 residues. CDR3 sequence (DNA): TGCAGCGTTGTGGGAGCCGGGGGACAAGAGACCCAGTACTTC. This translates into CSVVGAGGQETQYF. The full variable domain, with the rest looked up from reference TRBV29-1 and TRBJ2-5, is SAVISQKPSRDICQRGTSLTIQCQVDSQVTMMFWYRQQPGQSLTLIATANQGSEATYESGFVIDKFPISRPNLTFSTLTVSNMSPEDSSIYLCSVVGAGGQETQYFGPGTRLLVL.

The chain joins TRBV7-9 to TRBJ1-4, with a tentative D call TRBD1 (6 bases). The germline V and J ends were trimmed by 1 base and 6 bases, with 12 bases remaining between them. The CDR3 is 15 residues long. Germline V gives CDR1 SEHNR, CDR2 FQNEAQ (reference sequence). The CDR3 is CASSLGTGIHEKLFF. In DNA form, the CDR3 reads TGTGCCAGCAGCTTAGGTACAGGGATACATGAAAAACTGTTTTTT.

In its sample, this clone was seen a few times. This chain joins TRBV19 and TRBJ1-1; D perhaps matches TRBD1 (6 bases). From germline, CDR1 is LNHDA and CDR2 SQIVND (reference sequence). V lost 5 bases and J 4 bases, leaving 14 bases between the germline ends. CDR3 length: 14 residues. CDR3 in amino acids: CASSPSQGGTEAFF. The CDR3 DNA is TGTGCCAGTAGTCCATCACAGGGCGGCACTGAAGCTTTCTTT.

The CDR3 protein is CASSSGGGRAYEQYF. CDR3 nucleotide sequence: TGTGCCAGCAGCTCGGGCGGGGGGAGAGCCTACGAGCAGTACTTC. This rearrangement joins TRBV5-4 to TRBJ2-7, with 8 bases lining up with TRBD2. Germline lookup yields CDR1 SGHNT and CDR2 YYREEE (reference sequence). The CDR3 has 15 amino acids. The junction had 7 bases not matched to a gene; V was cut back by 3 bases and J by 2 bases.

The chain uses TRBV29-1 and TRBJ1-4, with 10 bases that match TRBD1. The CDR3 spans 15 residues. V trimming: 2 bases; J trimming: 8 bases; junction bases outside the gene matches: 8. CDR1 is SQVTM, CDR2 ANQGSEA, per germline. CDR3 sequence (DNA): TGCAGCGTTGAATTTGCGGACAGGGGGATGGAAAAACTGTTTTTT. Protein product: CSVEFADRGMEKLFF. The full variable domain, rest sourced from reference TRBV29-1 and TRBJ1-4, is SAVISQKPSRDICQRGTSLTIQCQVDSQVTMMFWYRQQPGQSLTLIATANQGSEATYESGFVIDKFPISRPNLTFSTLTVSNMSPEDSSIYLCSVEFADRGMEKLFFGSGTQLSVL.

The chain is built from TRBV5-6 and TRBJ2-7; D perhaps matches TRBD1 (7 bases). Germline V gives CDR1 SGHDT, CDR2 YYEEEE. V lost 5 bases to trimming and J lost 1 base, with 16 bases between them. There are 15 residues in the CDR3. The CDR3 coding sequence is TGTGCCAGCAGTGGCGGGACAGTTGTTTCCTACGAGCAGTACTTC. Its translation is CASSGGTVVSYEQYF.

V gene TRBV12-5 combines with J gene TRBJ1-4, with D perhaps TRBD1 (6 bases). Germline V gene lookup returns CDR1 LGHNT and CDR2 FRNRAP. Trimming shortened V by 6 bases and J by 14 bases, and 13 bases separated the two germline ends. CDR3 length: 11 amino acids. CDR3 nucleotide sequence: TGTGCTAGTGGCCTTGGACAGAAGCTGTTTTTT. Translated: CASGLGQKLFF.

The V gene is TRBV7-9, the J gene TRBJ2-2, with D perhaps matching TRBD1 (6 bases). Germline CDR1 is SEHNR and CDR2 is FQNEAQ (reference sequence). The CDR3 consists of 14 residues. V was clipped by 5 bases and J by 5 bases, with 12 bases between them. The CDR3 here is CASSKTQGTGELFF. The CDR3 DNA reads TGTGCCAGCAGCAAAACCCAGGGGACCGGGGAGCTGTTTTTT.

This chain uses TRBV9 with TRBJ1-2, with D possibly matching TRBD1 (6 bases). From germline, CDR1 is SGDLS and CDR2 YYNGEE. This CDR3 contains 15 residues. The V end lost 3 bases, the J end lost 2 bases, and 14 bases lay between the germline ends. CDR3 residues: CASSGTGRHNYGYTF. In DNA, the CDR3 is TGTGCCAGCAGCGGTACAGGGCGTCACAACTATGGCTACACCTTC.

The V call is TRBV18, the J call TRBJ2-3; maybe TRBD2 (6 bases). The CDR3 spans 16 residues. Germline assignment: CDR1 KGHSH and CDR2 LQKENI. The ends were cut back, 2 bases at V and 1 base at J, with 13 bases in the middle. The CDR3 loop reads CASSPRRDRGTDTQYF. The DNA of the CDR3 is TGTGCCAGCTCACCAAGGCGGGATCGGGGCACAGATACGCAGTATTTT.

This chain's CDR3 is CASGRQTNTEAFF. CDR3 nucleotides: TGTGCCAGCGGTAGACAGACGAACACTGAAGCTTTCTTT. V is TRBV11-2 and J is TRBJ1-1; tentative D call: TRBD1 (5 bases). The CDR3 extends over 13 amino acids. Germline V CDR1 and CDR2: SGHAT, FQNNGV. V was cut by 8 bases and J by 1 base, with 11 bases left in between.

The chain employs TRBV5-6 and TRBJ2-5; 9 nucleotides line up with TRBD1. V was pared by 4 bases and J by 4 bases, with 8 bases of the junction left unmatched. Germline assignment: CDR1 SGHDT and CDR2 YYEEEE. This CDR3 is 15 amino acids long. This CDR3 is CASSPGTGFRETQYF. In nucleotides, the CDR3 is TGTGCCAGCAGCCCCGGGACAGGGTTTCGAGAGACCCAGTACTTC.

This clone was seen just once. The chain couples TRBV19 to TRBJ2-1, with 8 bases aligning to TRBD2. Germline V gene data show CDR1 as LNHDA and CDR2 as SQIVND (reference sequence). V was pared by 1 base and J by 4 bases, with 6 bases of the junction left unmatched. The CDR3 spans 16 residues. DNA for the CDR3: TGTGCCAGTAGTATAGTAAACGGGGGGGATTACAATGAGCAGTTCTTC. This translates into CASSIVNGGDYNEQFF.

The chain recombines TRBV5-1 with TRBJ1-2, with no clear D. V gave up 1 base and J gave up 2 bases, with 18 bases separating them. The CDR3 covers 17 residues. Per the germline V gene, CDR1 is SGHRS and CDR2 is YFSETQ. CDR3 sequence: CASSLSEGGWSNYGYTF. The CDR3 bases are TGCGCCAGCAGCTTGTCAGAGGGTGGCTGGTCCAACTATGGCTACACCTTC.

This clone was observed a handful of times. J is TRBJ1-1 and V is TRBV7-9; 7 bases are a match to TRBD1. The CDR3 is made up of 14 amino acids. With 3 bases clipped from V and 1 base from J, the junction kept 2 bases outside the gene matches. Germline V gene lookup returns CDR1 SEHNR and CDR2 FQNEAQ (reference sequence). Here the CDR3 reads CASSFGQENTEAFF. In nucleotides, the CDR3 is TGTGCCAGCAGCTTCGGACAGGAGAACACTGAAGCTTTCTTT.

The chain uses TRBV12-5 and TRBJ1-1; tentative D call: TRBD1 (6 bases). CDR1 and CDR2 from the germline V gene are LGHNT and FRNRAP. The CDR3 sequence is 16 residues long. The V end lost 0 bases, the J end lost 1 base, and 12 bases lay between the germline ends. The CDR3 is CASGLVLDSENTEAFF. The CDR3 DNA is TGTGCTAGTGGTTTGGTACTGGACAGCGAGAACACTGAAGCTTTCTTT. Full variable domain (missing parts from reference TRBV12-5 and TRBJ1-1): DARVTQTPRHKVTEMGQEVTMRCQPILGHNTVFWYRQTMMQGLELLAYFRNRAPLDDSGMPKDRFSAEMPDATLATLKIQPSEPRDSAVYFCASGLVLDSENTEAFFGQGTRLTVV.

This sequence joins TRBV13 and TRBJ2-3; D is uncertain. The CDR3 contains 12 residues. Trimming removed 5 bases from V and 6 bases from J, with 9 bases in between. Per the germline V gene, CDR1 is PRHDT and CDR2 is FYEKMQ (reference sequence). The CDR3 region is CASSPPRDTQYF. Written as DNA, the CDR3 is TGTGCCAGCAGCCCTCCGAGGGATACGCAGTATTTT.

The chain uses TRBV28 and TRBJ2-2, with a tentative D call TRBD1 (6 bases). The germline V gene encodes CDR1 MDHEN and CDR2 SYDVKM. CDR3 length: 15 amino acids. The ends were cut back, 8 bases at V and 1 base at J, with 14 bases in the middle. CDR3 sequence: CASFSARGNTGELFF. The CDR3, as DNA: TGTGCCAGCTTCAGCGCCAGGGGGAACACCGGGGAGCTGTTTTTT. Based on the CDR3 plus reference TRBV28 and TRBJ2-2, the full variable domain is DVKVTQSSRYLVKRTGEKVFLECVQDMDHENMFWYRQDPGLGLRLIYFSYDVKMKEKGDIPEGYSVSREKKERFSLILESASTNQTSMYLCASFSARGNTGELFFGEGSRLTVL.

The chain employs TRBV21-1 and TRBJ1-2. TRBV21-1 is a recognized pseudogene. The CDR3 is made up of 15 amino acids. DNA for the CDR3: TGTGCCAGCAGCAAACGGCGGGGGGCCCCCAATGGCTACACCTTC. This translates into CASSKRRGAPNGYTF.

This clone was recorded only once. The V call is TRBV19, the J call TRBJ2-3; TRBD1 matches 10 bases. Trimming removed 5 bases from V and 4 bases from J; junction bases left unmatched: 9. The CDR3 has 16 residues. CDR1 is LNHDA, CDR2 SQIVND, per germline (reference sequence). CDR3 nucleotides: TGTGCCAGTAGTTCCCAGACAGGGGGCGCGGCAGATACGCAGTATTTT. This sequence encodes CASSSQTGGAADTQYF.

This sequence joins TRBV6-5 and TRBJ2-2; D is unclear. This CDR3 has 15 residues. V was cut by 1 base and J by 1 base, with 7 bases left in between. The germline V gene encodes CDR1 MNHEY and CDR2 SVGAGI. The CDR3 protein is CASSYLRQNTGELFF. CDR3 nucleotide sequence: TGTGCCAGCAGTTACTTGCGCCAGAACACCGGGGAGCTGTTTTTT.

The chain couples TRBV19 to TRBJ1-1, with no clear D. The CDR3 covers 15 residues. Germline CDR1 LNHDA, CDR2 SQIVND (reference sequence). Between the trimmed V and J ends, which lost 0 bases and 3 bases, there was a span of 11 bases. Here the CDR3 DNA reads TGTGCCAGTAGTATAGATCGAGGGCATTACACTGAAGCTTTCTTT. This gives the protein CASSIDRGHYTEAFF. The variable domain in full, completed from reference TRBV19 and TRBJ1-1, reads DGGITQSPKYLFRKEGQNVTLSCEQNLNHDAMYWYRQDPGQGLRLIYYSQIVNDFQKGDIAEGYSVSREKKESFPLTVTSAQKNPTAFYLCASSIDRGHYTEAFFGQGTRLTVV.

The chain carries TRBV6-1 and TRBJ2-7; possibly TRBD1 for D (6 bases). From germline, CDR1 is MNHNS and CDR2 SASEGT. Trimming pared 8 bases from V and 3 bases from J, leaving 14 bases between. The CDR3 has 13 amino acids. The CDR3 protein is CASQDSLLYEQYF. Written as DNA, the CDR3 is TGTGCCAGCCAGGACAGCCTTCTCTACGAGCAGTACTTC.

The J gene is TRBJ2-1, the V gene TRBV7-8; the match to TRBD2 covers 12 bases. The CDR3 consists of 14 residues. Germline V CDR1 and CDR2: SGHVS, FQNEAQ. V lost 7 bases, J lost 8 bases, and 6 bases stayed unmatched. CDR3 bases: TGTGCCAGCACGCGACTAGCGGGAGCGGATGAGCAGTTCTTC. Amino acid sequence: CASTRLAGADEQFF.

This rearrangement joins TRBV5-4 to TRBJ1-2; tentative D call: TRBD1 (5 bases). From germline, CDR1 is SGHNT and CDR2 YYREEE (reference sequence). CDR3 size: 13 residues. V was pared by 4 bases and J by 4 bases, with 11 bases between. CDR3 nucleotides: TGTGCCAGCAGCCTTCAGGGCGGCTATGGCTACACCTTC. Translating it yields CASSLQGGYGYTF.